These 10 T cell receptor beta chains were sequenced from one sample in a study of blood T cell repertoires in COVID-19. Measured with immunoSEQ multiplex PCR; TCRdb has only the in-frame clones, and not every one. Of approximately 60,000 clones detected, around 80% appear once; the ten largest clones hold about 14%. The sample was peripheral blood. These receptors were collected from a man aged 55 to 70 with COVID-19, enrolled during active disease.

V gene TRBV27 combines with J gene TRBJ2-3; 12 bases match TRBD2. Germline CDR1 reads MNHEY; CDR2 reads SMNVEV (reference sequence). J was trimmed by 4 bases and V by 5 bases; bases with no gene match: 7. The CDR3 loop spans 16 amino acids. The CDR3: CASSPRLAGVADTQYF. In nucleotides, the CDR3 is TGTGCCAGCAGTCCGAGACTAGCGGGAGTCGCAGATACGCAGTATTTT.

The chain carries TRBV6-4 and TRBJ2-2; maybe TRBD2 (6 bases). This CDR3 is 14 amino acids long. Germline-derived CDR1 and CDR2 are MRHNA and SNTAGT. The V and J ends lost 8 bases and 0 bases respectively, with 10 bases between them. The CDR3 here is CASRELANTGELFF. DNA for the CDR3: TGTGCCAGCCGGGAGTTGGCGAACACCGGGGAGCTGTTTTTT.

The chain employs TRBV27 and TRBJ2-1; 12 nucleotides line up with TRBD2. This CDR3 has 15 amino acids. Trimming cost V 6 bases and J 4 bases; bases outside gene matches: 4. Germline V gives CDR1 MNHEY, CDR2 SMNVEV (reference sequence). The CDR3 is CASRILAGGYNEQFF. In nucleotides, the CDR3 is TGTGCCAGCAGAATTCTAGCGGGGGGGTACAATGAGCAGTTCTTC.

The rearrangement links TRBV2 to TRBJ1-5, with 7 bases matching TRBD1. The CDR3 runs 15 residues. Trimming removed 1 base from V and 6 bases from J; junction bases left unmatched: 6. Germline assignment: CDR1 SNHLY and CDR2 FYNNEI. The CDR3 loop reads CASSEGGQAPQPQHF. The CDR3 nucleotides are TGTGCCAGCAGTGAAGGCGGACAGGCCCCTCAGCCCCAGCATTTT.

The chain recombines TRBV5-5 with TRBJ2-7, with 7 nucleotides matching TRBD2. This CDR3 contains 15 residues. Germline CDR1 is SGHKS and CDR2 is YYEKEE (reference sequence). With 2 bases clipped from V and 3 bases from J, the junction kept 8 bases outside the gene matches. The CDR3 reads CASSLSGGTNYEQYF. The CDR3 nucleotides read TGTGCCAGCAGCTTATCGGGGGGAACCAACTACGAGCAGTACTTC.

V and J are TRBV9 and TRBJ2-7; D is uncertain. The CDR3 is 15 residues long. CDR1 and CDR2 (germline): SGDLS, YYNGEE. V lost 0 bases, J lost 3 bases, and 13 bases lay in between. CDR3: CASSVALGLVYEQYF. CDR3 nucleotides: TGTGCCAGCAGCGTAGCTCTAGGTTTGGTCTACGAGCAGTACTTC.

The chain has TRBV7-2 and TRBJ2-2, with 11 nucleotides matching TRBD2. This CDR3 comprises 17 residues. Germline loops: CDR1 SGHTA, CDR2 FQGNSA. J lost 5 bases, V lost 7 bases, and 12 bases had no gene match. The CDR3 is CASTDSGRARTTGELFF. The CDR3, as DNA: TGTGCCAGCACCGATAGCGGGAGGGCCCGTACGACCGGGGAGCTGTTTTTT.

J is TRBJ2-7 and V is TRBV30; 8 bases agree with TRBD2. With V trimmed by 5 bases and J by 3 bases, 6 bases remained unmatched. The CDR3 extends over 13 amino acids. CDR1 is GTSNPN and CDR2 is SVGIG in the germline V gene (reference sequence). CDR3: CAWAAGVGYEQYF. The CDR3 DNA sequence: TGTGCCTGGGCAGCGGGAGTGGGCTACGAGCAGTACTTC. The full variable domain, in which reference TRBV30 and TRBJ2-7 provide the parts outside the CDR3, is SQTIHQWPATLVQPVGSPLSLECTVEGTSNPNLYWYRQAAGRGLQLLFYSVGIGQISSEVPQNLSASRPQDRQFILSSKKLLLSDSGFYLCAWAAGVGYEQYFGPGTRLTVT.

This clone appeared a few times. V gene TRBV15 combines with J gene TRBJ1-6; 9 bases are shared with TRBD1. CDR1 is LNHNV and CDR2 is YYDKDF in the germline V gene (reference sequence). CDR3 length: 12 residues. V shed 8 bases and J 10 bases; nucleotides not matched to a gene: 3. The CDR3 bases are TGTGCCACCGGACAGGGGCGATCACCCCTCCACTTT. The encoded protein is CATGQGRSPLHF.

In this sample, this clone turned up a few times. This sequence joins TRBV7-9 and TRBJ2-2; 7 bases line up with TRBD2. Germline V CDR1 and CDR2: SEHNR, FQNEAQ (reference sequence). With V trimmed by 6 bases and J by 2 bases, 9 bases remained unmatched. The CDR3 is made up of 16 amino acids. CDR3 DNA: TGTGCCAGCAGGCCCATTCTAGCGGCCAACACCGGGGAGCTGTTTTTT. Protein sequence: CASRPILAANTGELFF.